This T cell receptor (beta chain) is drawn from a study of monozygotic twins with inflammatory bowel disease. Template switching added UMIs carrying a 6-nucleotide sample barcode. TCRdb reworked the 5' RACE reads into one entry per CDR3 protein, no DNA. The table lists approximately 330,000 distinct CDR3 sequences, with under 2.5% in the top ten. As regards this clonotype: As yet, its antigen is unknown.

Germline V gene lookup returns CDR1 MDHEN and CDR2 SYDVKM. The CDR3 spans 16 residues. Every donor provided one blood sample measuring 2.5 ml. Findings and caveats of the study: There were differing immunosuppressive treatments, which may have added variability to patient repertoires. Diversity of TCRbeta measured by inverse Simpson was lower in IBD patients than in healthy co-twins.

This TCR was recovered from a human donor with ulcerative colitis or Crohn's disease, or a healthy co-twin of an affected twin (not recorded which). The chain combines TRBV28 with TRBJ2-3; TCRdb returns TRBD2, unconfirmable since there is no DNA. The specimen was blood. This CDR3 reads CASSSPGLSLANTQYF. Using reference TRBV28 and TRBJ2-3 for the parts outside the CDR3, the full variable domain is DVKVTQSSRYLVKRTGEKVFLECVQDMDHENMFWYRQDPGLGLRLIYFSYDVKMKEKGDIPEGYSVSREKKERFSLILESASTNQTSMYLCASSSPGLSLANTQYFGPGTRLTVL.